These 16 T cell receptor beta chains came from one sample sequenced in a study of blood T cells in healthy people across ages. For the second PCR, which ran for 7 to 11 cycles, a sample-barcoded 5' primer and a J-beta primer mix were used. Via MiXCR, TCRdb re-called the 5' RACE reads, giving one row per CDR3 protein. The sample comprises 1,800,000 or so distinct CDR3 sequences, 35% to 50% of which are singletons, and more than 20% rests with the top ten. The source material was blood. The source of these receptors is a human donor in good health.

This clonotype was seen more than once but under ten times. The chain couples TRBV5-1 to TRBJ1-3, with a possible D match to TRBD1 (5 bases). The germline CDR1 and CDR2 sequences are SGHRS and YFSETQ. V was clipped by 0 bases and J by 0 bases, with 10 bases between them. This CDR3 comprises 16 residues. CDR3 bases: TGCGCCAGCAGCTTGGGACAGTCCAACTCTGGAAACACCATATATTTT. Its protein is CASSLGQSNSGNTIYF.

This clonotype was observed at least ten times. An end of the junction differs from the germline gene, which may be a read error. J is TRBJ2-1 and V is TRBV5-1; D is unclear. The CDR3 covers 13 residues. Germline values: CDR1 SGHRS, CDR2 YFSETQ. As DNA, the CDR3 is TGTGCCAGCAGTTTAGTGAGTAGAAATGAGCAGTTCTTC. Amino acids: CASSLVSRNEQFF. The variable domain in full, with the rest retrieved from reference TRBV5-1 and TRBJ2-1, is KAGVTQTPRYLIKTRGQQVTLSCSPISGHRSVSWYQQTPGQGLQFLFEYFSETQRNKGNFPGRFSGRQFSNSRSEMNVSTLELGDSALYLCASSLVSRNEQFFGPGTRLTVL.

J is TRBJ1-1 and V is TRBV7-8, with 7 nucleotides matching TRBD1. Germline CDR1 and CDR2: SGHVS and FQNEAQ. The length of the CDR3 is 14 residues. V lost 4 bases to trimming and J lost 4 bases; unmatched junction nucleotides: 6. Written as DNA, the CDR3 is TGTGCCAGCAGCTGGCAGGGGGGGTCCACTGAAGCTTTCTTT. Translating it yields CASSWQGGSTEAFF.

The chain employs TRBV7-8 and TRBJ2-5, with TRBD2 as a possible D gene (6 bases). This CDR3 region has 16 residues. V lost 5 bases and J 5 bases, leaving 21 bases between the germline ends. The V gene's germline CDR1 is SGHVS and CDR2 FQNEAQ. The CDR3 nucleotides read TGTGCCAGCAGCCCACTTCGTAGCGGTCTCGGGGAGACCCAGTACTTC. Its protein product is CASSPLRSGLGETQYF.

The V gene is TRBV4-1, the J gene TRBJ2-1; 8 positions agree with TRBD2. The J call could be wrong; TRBJ2-7 is a better fit for the DNA end. The V gene's germline CDR1 is MGHRA and CDR2 YSYEKL. The CDR3 covers 16 residues. Here the CDR3 reads CASSQGQRGMYNEQYF. DNA of the CDR3: TGCGCCAGCAGCCAAGGACAGCGGGGGATGTACAATGAGCAGTACTTC.

V usage is TRBV6-2 or TRBV6-3 and J usage is TRBJ2-7, with 9 bases fitting TRBD2. The germline V gene encodes CDR1 MNHEY and CDR2 SVGEGT. This CDR3 contains 15 residues. J lost 3 bases, V lost 4 bases, and 7 bases had no gene match. CDR3 sequence: CASSSPASGNYEQYF. The CDR3 nucleotides read TGTGCCAGCAGTTCTCCAGCTAGCGGGAACTACGAGCAGTACTTC.

V usage is TRBV5-1 and J usage is TRBJ1-2; no clear D gene. Germline CDR1 and CDR2: SGHRS and YFSETQ. V lost 0 bases, J lost 7 bases, and 13 bases lay in between. The CDR3 is made up of 14 amino acids. The CDR3 bases are TGCGCCAGCAGCTTGGATGACAATCGGGTTGGCTACACCTTC. Translation gives CASSLDDNRVGYTF.

This chain connects TRBV7-6 to TRBJ1-1; TRBD1 matches 8 bases. Germline V gives CDR1 SGHVS, CDR2 FNYEAQ. The CDR3 sequence is 14 residues long. V was clipped by 6 bases and J by 4 bases; unmatched bases: 7. CDR3 nucleotides: TGTGCCAGCAGTCTACAGGGGGTAAGCACTGAAGCTTTCTTT. This gives the protein CASSLQGVSTEAFF.

The chain combines TRBV5-1 with TRBJ1-1, with a possible D match to TRBD1 (5 bases). V was shortened by 6 bases and J by 7 bases, with 10 bases between the two germline ends. The CDR3 runs 11 residues. CDR1 and CDR2 (germline): SGHRS, YFSETQ. The CDR3 sequence: CASTDSREAFF. The DNA for the CDR3 is TGCGCCAGCACAGACAGCCGTGAAGCTTTCTTT.

Points on this clonotype: It may be a read error: a sequence one base away is much more abundant. J is TRBJ2-3 and V is TRBV4-3; TRBD1 is a possible D gene (6 bases). This CDR3 is 13 amino acids long. The germline CDR1 and CDR2 sequences are LGHNA and YSLEER. In DNA, the CDR3 is TGCGCCAGCAGCCAGGGCAGGGGCGATACGCCGTATTTT. As protein: CASSQGRGDTPYF.

This clonotype came up many times. The CDR3 coding sequence is TGCAGCGGGAATCTGGGGGGGGCGGACATTCAGTACTTC. Translating gives CSGNLGGADIQYF. The rearrangement links TRBV29-1 to TRBJ2-4; TRBD2 might be the D (7 bases). The CDR3 runs to 13 residues. The germline gives CDR1 SQVTM, CDR2 ANQGSEA. V gave up 7 bases and J gave up 8 bases, with 18 bases separating them.

This clonotype came up a few times. This chain joins TRBV6-2 or TRBV6-3 and TRBJ2-7; D is ambiguous. The ends were cut back, 4 bases at V and 0 bases at J, with 10 bases in the middle. Germline V gene data show CDR1 as MNHEY and CDR2 as SVGEGT. The length of the CDR3 is 14 residues. CDR3 sequence: CASSFRRSSYEQYF. The CDR3 DNA follows: TGTGCCAGCAGTTTCAGGAGAAGCTCCTACGAGCAGTACTTC.

The chain carries TRBV27 and TRBJ2-2; D is unresolved. Germline CDR1 reads MNHEY; CDR2 reads SMNVEV (reference sequence). This CDR3 contains 12 residues. Trimming pared 6 bases from V and 6 bases from J, leaving 8 bases between. The CDR3: CASSLNAGELFF. In DNA form, the CDR3 reads TGTGCCAGCAGCTTAAACGCCGGGGAGCTGTTTTTT.

This clonotype appeared a few times. The chain uses TRBV11-3 and TRBJ2-1; D gene uncertain. Trimming took 0 bases from V and 9 from J, leaving 21 bases between them. Germline V gives CDR1 SGHNT, CDR2 YENEEA. There are 17 residues in the CDR3. CDR3 coding DNA: TGTGCCAGCAGCTTAGACTTAGGCCGACCGTACGTCGGTGAGCAGTTCTTC. Translated: CASSLDLGRPYVGEQFF.

This clonotype was seen repeatedly, ten times or more. J is TRBJ2-4 and V is TRBV7-2; no clear D. The CDR3 has 12 amino acids. CDR1 and CDR2 from the germline V gene are SGHTA and FQGNSA. Trimming removed 1 base at V and 5 bases at J, with 3 bases between. CDR3 amino acids: CASSLVQNIQYF. The CDR3 bases are TGTGCCAGCAGCTTAGTACAAAACATTCAGTACTTC. Supplemented by reference TRBV7-2 and TRBJ2-4, the full variable domain reads GAGVSQSPSNKVTEKGKDVELRCDPISGHTALYWYRQSLGQGLEFLIYFQGNSAPDKSGLPSDRFSAERTGGSVSTLTIQRTQQEDSAVYLCASSLVQNIQYFGAGTRLSVL.

The rearrangement links TRBV7-2 to TRBJ1-1; D uncertain. V lost 1 base, J lost 1 base, and 13 bases lay in between. This CDR3 region has 16 residues. The V gene's germline CDR1 is SGHTA and CDR2 FQGNSA. The CDR3 reads CASSLDWETPNTEAFF. CDR3 DNA: TGTGCCAGCAGCTTAGACTGGGAGACCCCGAACACTGAAGCTTTCTTT.